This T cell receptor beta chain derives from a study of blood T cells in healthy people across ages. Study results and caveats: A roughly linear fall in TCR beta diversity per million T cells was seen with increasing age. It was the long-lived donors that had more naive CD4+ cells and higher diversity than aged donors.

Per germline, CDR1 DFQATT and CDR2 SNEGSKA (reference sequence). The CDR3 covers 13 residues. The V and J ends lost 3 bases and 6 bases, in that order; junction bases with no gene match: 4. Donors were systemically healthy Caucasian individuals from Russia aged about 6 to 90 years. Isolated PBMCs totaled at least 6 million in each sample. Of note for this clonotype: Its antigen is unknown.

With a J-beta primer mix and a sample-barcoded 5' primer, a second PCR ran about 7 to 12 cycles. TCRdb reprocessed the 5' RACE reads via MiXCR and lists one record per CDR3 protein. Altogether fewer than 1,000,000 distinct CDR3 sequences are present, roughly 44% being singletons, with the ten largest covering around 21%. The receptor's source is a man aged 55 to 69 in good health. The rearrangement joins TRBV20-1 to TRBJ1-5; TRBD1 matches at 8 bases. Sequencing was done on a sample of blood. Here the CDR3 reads CSARADRAQPQHF. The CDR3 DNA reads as TGCAGTGCTAGGGCGGACAGGGCTCAGCCCCAGCATTTT.